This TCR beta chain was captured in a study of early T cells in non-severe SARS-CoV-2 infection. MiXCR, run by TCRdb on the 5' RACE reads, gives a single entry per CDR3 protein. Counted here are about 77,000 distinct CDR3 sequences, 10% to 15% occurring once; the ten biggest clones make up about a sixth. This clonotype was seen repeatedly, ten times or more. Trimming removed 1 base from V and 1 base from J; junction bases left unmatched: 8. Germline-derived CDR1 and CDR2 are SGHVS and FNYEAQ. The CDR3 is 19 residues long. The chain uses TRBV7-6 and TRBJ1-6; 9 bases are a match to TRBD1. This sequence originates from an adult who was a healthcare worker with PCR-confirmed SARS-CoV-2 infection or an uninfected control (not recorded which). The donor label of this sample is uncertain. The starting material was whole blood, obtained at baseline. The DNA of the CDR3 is TGTGCCAGCAGCTTAGTACCCCCCGGGACAGGGTCCTATAATTCACCCCTCCACTTT. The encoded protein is CASSLVPPGTGSYNSPLHF.